These T cell receptor beta chains were read from a single sample in a study of cytomegalovirus exposure and HLA in healthy donors. Repertoires were generated with immunoSEQ multiplex PCR, while TCRdb's copy carries only in-frame clones and drops some. The repertoire includes about 130,000 clones, roughly 70% of them detected once, and 5.5% to 7% sits in the top ten. Sequenced input: PBMCs. The receptors originated from a man aged 40-49 years in good health and CMV-seropositive. The CDR3 runs from the conserved cysteine through the conserved F or W. Fields, in order: D gene, J gene, V gene, clone size, CDR3 protein, CDR3 DNA. D genes are given only for firm matches. Where a row states a size, it is once, few, many or the class of an expanded clone; other rows omit it.

d_gene: -
j_gene: TRBJ1-5
v_gene: TRBV7-2
abundance: -
CDR3aa: CASSLQRQSNQPQHF
CDR3nt: TGTGCCAGCAGCTTGCAGAGACAGAGCAATCAGCCCCAGCATTTT

d_gene: -
j_gene: TRBJ2-2
v_gene: TRBV19
abundance: few
CDR3aa: CASSSTLGSVGGTGELFF
CDR3nt: TGTGCCAGTAGTTCCACCCTAGGAAGTGTGGGGGGCACCGGGGAGCTGTTTTTT

d_gene: TRBD2
j_gene: TRBJ2-1
v_gene: TRBV30
abundance: -
CDR3aa: CAWGLAGGSYNEQFF
CDR3nt: TGTGCCTGGGGACTAGCGGGGGGCTCCTACAATGAGCAGTTCTTC

d_gene: -
j_gene: TRBJ1-2
v_gene: TRBV5-6
abundance: -
CDR3aa: CASSLEGARANYGYTF
CDR3nt: TGTGCCAGCAGCTTGGAAGGTGCCAGGGCTAACTATGGCTACACCTTC

d_gene: TRBD1
j_gene: TRBJ1-4
v_gene: TRBV27
abundance: -
CDR3aa: CASSLRSGTANEKLFF
CDR3nt: TGTGCCAGCAGTTTAAGGTCCGGGACAGCAAATGAAAAACTGTTTTTT

d_gene: -
j_gene: TRBJ1-4
v_gene: TRBV27
abundance: few
CDR3aa: CASSLNGQNEKLFF
CDR3nt: TGTGCCAGCAGTTTAAATGGACAGAATGAAAAACTGTTTTTT

d_gene: -
j_gene: TRBJ1-2
v_gene: TRBV7-6
abundance: -
CDR3aa: CASSPPGKVAGYTF
CDR3nt: TGTGCCAGCAGCCCACCGGGGAAGGTAGCTGGCTACACCTTC

d_gene: TRBD2
j_gene: TRBJ2-1
v_gene: TRBV18
abundance: -
CDR3aa: CASSPLAGWNNEQFF
CDR3nt: TGTGCCAGCTCACCCCTAGCGGGGTGGAACAATGAGCAGTTCTTC

d_gene: -
j_gene: TRBJ1-3
v_gene: TRBV11-2
abundance: -
CDR3aa: CASSLLRGGNTIYF
CDR3nt: TGTGCCAGCAGCTTATTGCGAGGGGGAAACACCATATATTTT

d_gene: -
j_gene: TRBJ1-1
v_gene: TRBV6-6
abundance: -
CDR3aa: CASSFSSNTEAFF
CDR3nt: TGTGCCAGCAGTTTCTCCTCTAACACTGAAGCTTTCTTT

d_gene: TRBD1
j_gene: TRBJ1-2
v_gene: TRBV10-3
abundance: -
CDR3aa: CAISPSFDRAYGYTF
CDR3nt: TGTGCCATCAGTCCCTCCTTCGACAGGGCCTATGGCTACACCTTC

d_gene: TRBD2
j_gene: TRBJ2-7
v_gene: TRBV4-1
abundance: -
CDR3aa: CASSPLLTSGGYEQYF
CDR3nt: TGCGCCAGCAGCCCTCTTCTTACTAGCGGGGGATACGAGCAGTACTTC

d_gene: -
j_gene: TRBJ2-1
v_gene: TRBV12-1
abundance: few
CDR3aa: CASSPRGLAVQSSYNEQFF
CDR3nt: TGTGCCAGCAGCCCCCGGGGACTAGCGGTGCAGAGCTCCTACAATGAGCAGTTCTTC

d_gene: -
j_gene: TRBJ1-2
v_gene: TRBV27
abundance: -
CDR3aa: CASSLNFDGRGGYGYTF
CDR3nt: TGTGCCAGCAGTTTAAATTTCGATGGACGGGGGGGATATGGCTACACCTTC

d_gene: -
j_gene: TRBJ1-1
v_gene: TRBV7-2
abundance: -
CDR3aa: CASSKGLLSGEAFF
CDR3nt: TGTGCCAGCAGCAAGGGACTTCTGAGTGGTGAAGCTTTCTTT

d_gene: -
j_gene: TRBJ2-7
v_gene: TRBV27
abundance: -
CDR3aa: CASSLGGAAYEQYF
CDR3nt: TGTGCCAGCAGTTTAGGGGGGGCCGCCTACGAGCAGTACTTC

d_gene: TRBD2
j_gene: TRBJ2-7
v_gene: TRBV29-1
abundance: -
CDR3aa: CSVVGSGRSPYEQYF
CDR3nt: TGCAGCGTTGTGGGGAGCGGGAGATCACCCTACGAGCAGTACTTC

d_gene: -
j_gene: TRBJ2-5
v_gene: TRBV28
abundance: -
CDR3aa: CASSRRETQYF
CDR3nt: TGTGCCAGCAGCCGCCGGGAGACCCAGTACTTC

d_gene: -
j_gene: TRBJ2-1
v_gene: TRBV2
abundance: few
CDR3aa: CASSLEAVFSYNEQFF
CDR3nt: TGTGCCAGCAGCTTAGAAGCGGTGTTCTCCTACAATGAGCAGTTCTTC

d_gene: -
j_gene: TRBJ1-5
v_gene: TRBV19
abundance: -
CDR3aa: CASMDSFNQPQHF
CDR3nt: TGTGCCAGTATGGACAGTTTCAATCAGCCCCAGCATTTT

d_gene: -
j_gene: TRBJ2-7
v_gene: TRBV7-9
abundance: -
CDR3aa: CASSLVNSYEQYF
CDR3nt: TGTGCCAGCAGCTTAGTTAATTCCTACGAGCAGTACTTC

d_gene: TRBD1
j_gene: TRBJ2-7
v_gene: TRBV27
abundance: -
CDR3aa: CASSLLGQPYEQYF
CDR3nt: TGTGCCAGCAGTTTATTGGGACAGCCCTACGAGCAGTACTTC

d_gene: -
j_gene: TRBJ1-4
v_gene: TRBV28
abundance: -
CDR3aa: CASSSREKLFF
CDR3nt: TGTGCCAGCAGTTCCCGGGAAAAACTGTTTTTT

d_gene: TRBD1
j_gene: TRBJ1-6
v_gene: TRBV28
abundance: -
CDR3aa: CASSFPPGGADFIRSPLHF
CDR3nt: TGTGCCAGCAGTTTCCCTCCAGGGGGCGCGGATTTTATACGTTCACCCCTCCACTTT

d_gene: TRBD1
j_gene: TRBJ1-5
v_gene: TRBV2
abundance: -
CDR3aa: CASSELTGRGTQHF
CDR3nt: TGTGCCAGCAGTGAACTTACAGGCAGGGGGACCCAGCATTTT

d_gene: -
j_gene: TRBJ2-3
v_gene: TRBV27
abundance: few
CDR3aa: CASRKPGQWGTDTQYF
CDR3nt: TGTGCCAGCAGAAAACCCGGACAGTGGGGGACAGATACGCAGTATTTT

d_gene: -
j_gene: TRBJ1-1
v_gene: TRBV30
abundance: few
CDR3aa: CAWSTRGRAFF
CDR3nt: TGTGCCTGGAGCACAAGGGGTCGAGCTTTCTTT

d_gene: -
j_gene: TRBJ1-5
v_gene: TRBV6-5
abundance: -
CDR3aa: CASKLRGANQPQHF
CDR3nt: TGTGCCAGCAAACTCCGGGGGGCAAATCAGCCCCAGCATTTT

d_gene: TRBD1
j_gene: TRBJ1-2
v_gene: TRBV11-2
abundance: -
CDR3aa: CASSLGQNYGYTF
CDR3nt: TGTGCCAGCAGCTTGGGACAGAACTATGGCTACACCTTC

d_gene: -
j_gene: TRBJ1-2
v_gene: TRBV19
abundance: -
CDR3aa: CASSSDLGTYYGYTF
CDR3nt: TGTGCCAGTAGCTCAGATCTCGGGACTTATTATGGCTACACCTTC

d_gene: TRBD2
j_gene: TRBJ2-2
v_gene: TRBV6-5
abundance: -
CDR3aa: CASKLSGGTGELFF
CDR3nt: TGTGCCAGCAAACTCTCGGGAGGCACCGGGGAGCTGTTTTTT

d_gene: TRBD1
j_gene: TRBJ2-1
v_gene: TRBV9
abundance: -
CDR3aa: CASSGQGRNEQFF
CDR3nt: TGTGCCAGCAGCGGACAGGGAAGGAATGAGCAGTTCTTC